Listed here is a single T cell receptor (beta chain). Its antigen is not identified. Treatment defined: roughly 11-day PBMC culture with coronavirus spike peptide pools or control peptides (ViraFEST assay). Germline values: CDR1 MNHNS, CDR2 SASEGT. The CDR3 is made up of 15 amino acids. V was cut by 0 bases and J by 2 bases, with 10 bases left in between. The Oncomine TCR Beta short-read assay was what sequenced the DNA obtained from cultured CD4+ T cells. Researchers extracted genomic DNA from CD4+ T cells that had been cultured. MiXCR, applied by TCRdb to the PCR reads, yields one record per CDR3 protein. The table has under 20,000 distinct CDR3 sequences, around two fifths seen once. The data belong to a study of vaccination and CD4 T cells after COVID-19.

The specimen comprised CD4+ T cells from blood, cultured in vitro, sampled after SARS-CoV-2 vaccination. J is TRBJ2-5 and V is TRBV6-1; D possibly corresponds to TRBD2 (5 bases). The source is a human donor who had recovered from COVID-19. The CDR3 bases are TGTGCCAGCAGTGAAGCGTCGGGATTTCAAGAGACCCAGTACTTC. As protein: CASSEASGFQETQYF.